These T cell receptor beta chains were read from a single sample in a study of OX40 agonist ivuxolimab in advanced cancers. Clones were read by immunoSEQ multiplex PCR, and TCRdb kept only the in-frame ones, dropping some. Of roughly 56,000 clones in the sample, around 90% were seen once. The sequencing here drew on CD4+ or CD8+ T cells sorted from blood, taken in a trial of the OX40 agonist ivuxolimab. The receptors here all came from an adult with an advanced solid tumor such as melanoma, head and neck, liver or kidney cancer. Each CDR3 is given with its conserved first and last residue. D genes are given only for firm matches. For some rows the clone size is stated as once, few or many, or as a class when expanded; others skip it.

d_gene	abundance	j_gene	v_gene	len	CDR3nt	CDR3aa
NA	NA	TRBJ1-2	TRBV5-6	15	TGTGCCAGCAGCTTGGGGACAGATTACCTCTATGGCTACACCTTC	CASSLGTDYLYGYTF
NA	NA	TRBJ1-1	TRBV2	13	TGTGCCAGCAGTGAAGGGCCCCCCTTTTTGGCTTTCTTT	CASSEGPPFLAFF
TRBD2	NA	TRBJ2-5	TRBV19	15	TGTGCCAGTACCTCAGGACTAGCGGGGGATGAGACCCAGTACTTC	CASTSGLAGDETQYF
TRBD2	few	TRBJ2-2	TRBV10-2	17	TGCGCCAGCAGGATAGCCGGGACTAGCTTTAACACCGGGGAGCTGTTTTTT	CASRIAGTSFNTGELFF
TRBD1	NA	TRBJ2-3	TRBV19	16	TGTGCCAGTAGTATAGACGGCAGGGGGACCACAGATACGCAGTATTTT	CASSIDGRGTTDTQYF
NA	few	TRBJ2-7	TRBV4-1	13	TGCGCCAGCAGCCTCGACAGACCCTACGAGCAGTACTTC	CASSLDRPYEQYF
NA	NA	TRBJ1-1	TRBV5-6	16	TGTGCCAGCAGCCCCCTTGGGTGGCAGTTGGGCACTGAAGCTTTCTTT	CASSPLGWQLGTEAFF
TRBD2	NA	TRBJ2-7	TRBV6-5	14	TGTGCCAGCAGACGAGCGGGGGGCCCCTACGAGCAGTACTTC	CASRRAGGPYEQYF
NA	once	TRBJ2-3	TRBV19	13	TGTGCCAGTAGTATTGGTCACACAGATACGCAGTATTTT	CASSIGHTDTQYF
TRBD2	once	TRBJ2-5	TRBV9	14	TGTGCCAGCAGCGCCTCTAGCGGGGAGGAGACCCAGTACTTC	CASSASSGEETQYF
NA	once	TRBJ1-2	TRBV10-2	13	TGCGCCAGCAGTGAAAGCGTTGTATATGGCTACACCTTC	CASSESVVYGYTF
TRBD1	NA	TRBJ2-1	TRBV5-6	15	TGTGCCAGCAGCTTAACAGGGGGCTCCTACAATGAGCAGTTCTTC	CASSLTGGSYNEQFF
NA	NA	TRBJ2-1	TRBV12-1	14	TGTGCCAGCGCGGAACTTATCTCCTACAATGAGCAGTTCTTC	CASAELISYNEQFF
NA	NA	TRBJ1-6	TRBV7-2	13	TGTGCCAGTAGTATCGGAGGTAATTCACCCCTCCACTTT	CASSIGGNSPLHF
NA	NA	TRBJ2-1	TRBV11-3	15	TGTGCCAGCAGCCCACCGGGACTTTCCTACAATGAGCAGTTCTTC	CASSPPGLSYNEQFF
NA	NA	TRBJ2-7	TRBV10-1	14	TGCGCCAGCAGTGAGAATGATAGGGGATACGAGCAGTACTTC	CASSENDRGYEQYF
TRBD1	once	TRBJ2-7	TRBV9	15	TGTGCCAGCAGCGTTCTCCCGGGACAGACATACGAGCAGTACTTC	CASSVLPGQTYEQYF
TRBD1	NA	TRBJ2-3	TRBV18	16	TGTGCCAGCTCCCGAGACCAGGGGGCATCCACAGATACGCAGTATTTT	CASSRDQGASTDTQYF
NA	NA	TRBJ1-6	TRBV7-2	16	TGTGCCAGCAGCCAACGGGGCGCGAGAGTTAATTCACCCCTCCACTTT	CASSQRGARVNSPLHF
NA	NA	TRBJ2-3	TRBV5-4	15	TGTGCCAGCAGCTTGGCCCGGGGAACCACAGATACGCAGTATTTT	CASSLARGTTDTQYF
TRBD1	NA	TRBJ2-3	TRBV5-1	15	TGCGCCAGCAGATCCGGGACAGACTTTACAGATACGCAGTATTTT	CASRSGTDFTDTQYF
NA	NA	TRBJ2-3	TRBV13	17	TGTGCCAGTATAAAACGAGGGGGACAAGGTGGCGCCGATACGCAGTATTTT	CASIKRGGQGGADTQYF
TRBD2	NA	TRBJ2-7	TRBV9	17	TGTGCCAGCAGCGCACTACCCGGCGGGACTAGCGGTGGAGAGCAGTACTTC	CASSALPGGTSGGEQYF
NA	NA	TRBJ1-4	TRBV10-2	14	TGCGCCAGCAGGCCGGGCAGTAAGGGTGAAAAACTGTTTTTT	CASRPGSKGEKLFF
NA	NA	TRBJ2-7	TRBV19	14	TGTGCCAGTAGTCCGGACGGTCCTAAAGACGAGCAGTACTTC	CASSPDGPKDEQYF
TRBD1	NA	TRBJ1-3	TRBV5-1	16	TGCGCCAGCAGCCTTCGGACAGGGGGCTCTGGAAACACCATATATTTT	CASSLRTGGSGNTIYF
NA	NA	TRBJ2-2	TRBV7-6	14	TGTGCCAGCAGCTCCCGAACAGGGCCCGGGGAGCTGTTTTTT	CASSSRTGPGELFF
NA	once	TRBJ2-6	TRBV12-5	13	TGTGCTAGTGAGGCGTCTGGGGCCAACGTCCTGACTTTC	CASEASGANVLTF
TRBD1	NA	TRBJ1-1	TRBV18	19	TGTGCCAGCTCGCAAGCTCCCGGGACAGGGGGCGGTGGAGCCACTGAAGCTTTCTTT	CASSQAPGTGGGGATEAFF
NA	NA	TRBJ2-2	TRBV7-8	16	TGTGCCAGCAGCTCGGGACACCCTGAGAACACCGGGGAGCTGTTTTTT	CASSSGHPENTGELFF
TRBD2	NA	TRBJ2-1	TRBV5-5	17	TGTGCCAGCAGCTTGGTTGGACTAGCGGGAGTGGTGGGTGAGCAGTTCTTC	CASSLVGLAGVVGEQFF
NA	NA	TRBJ2-7	TRBV5-1	15	TGCGCCAGCAGCTTATCAACAGGGATCTCCTACGAGCAGTACTTC	CASSLSTGISYEQYF
NA	once	TRBJ2-3	TRBV6-6	16	TGTGCCAGCAGGCCAAGGGGGCGGGGGGTCACAGATACGCAGTATTTT	CASRPRGRGVTDTQYF
NA	NA	TRBJ2-7	TRBV7-9	12	TGTGCCAGCAGCTTCTTAGACACCGAGCAGTACTTC	CASSFLDTEQYF
TRBD1	NA	TRBJ1-3	TRBV18	17	TGTGCCAGCTCACAATACCGGGACAGGCTCTCTGGAAACACCATATATTTT	CASSQYRDRLSGNTIYF
TRBD2	once	TRBJ2-2	TRBV30	14	TGTGCCTGGAGGGGCCTAGCGGGGGGCGGGGAGCTGTTTTTT	CAWRGLAGGGELFF
TRBD1	few	TRBJ2-7	TRBV6-5	15	TGTGCCAGCACGGGTCGGGGGACAGGGCCCTACGAGCAGTACTTC	CASTGRGTGPYEQYF
NA	NA	TRBJ2-3	TRBV6-6	12	TGTGCCGCCCAGGTGGCCACAGATACGCAGTATTTT	CAAQVATDTQYF